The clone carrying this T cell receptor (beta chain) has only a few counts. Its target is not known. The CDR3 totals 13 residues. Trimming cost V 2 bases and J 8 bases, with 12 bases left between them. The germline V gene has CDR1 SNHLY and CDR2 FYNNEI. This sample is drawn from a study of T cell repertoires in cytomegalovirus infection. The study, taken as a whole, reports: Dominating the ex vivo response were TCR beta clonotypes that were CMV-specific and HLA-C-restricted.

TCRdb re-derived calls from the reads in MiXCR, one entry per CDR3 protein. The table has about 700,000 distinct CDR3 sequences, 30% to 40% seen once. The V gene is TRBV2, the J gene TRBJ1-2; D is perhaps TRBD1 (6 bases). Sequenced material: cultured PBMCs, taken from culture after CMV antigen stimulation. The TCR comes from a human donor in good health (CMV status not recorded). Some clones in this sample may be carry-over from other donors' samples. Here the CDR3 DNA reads TGTGCCAGCAGTGAACGTAGGGGGGACGGCTACACCTTC. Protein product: CASSERRGDGYTF.